This entry lists 32 T cell receptor beta chains sequenced from one sample in a study of T cells after yellow fever vaccination. TCRdb reprocessed the 5' RACE reads with MiXCR, giving one entry per CDR3 protein. Of hundreds of thousands of distinct CDR3 sequences detected, about 12% appear once; the ten largest clones hold 15%. Here the sequenced sample was PBMCs, taken on the day of the yellow fever booster vaccination. All receptors come from a man in his thirties or forties who received the YFV17D yellow fever vaccine.

The chain combines TRBV7-9 with TRBJ1-1, with D possibly matching TRBD1 (6 bases). CDR1 and CDR2 from the germline V gene are SEHNR and FQNEAQ (reference sequence). The CDR3 has 15 residues. Trimming took 2 bases from V and 5 from J, leaving 15 bases between them. This CDR3 is CASSLPTTGGTEAFF. CDR3 sequence (DNA): TGTGCCAGCAGCTTACCCACGACAGGCGGGACTGAAGCTTTCTTT.

The chain has TRBV12-3 or TRBV12-4 and TRBJ1-3; D perhaps matches TRBD1 (6 bases). V lost 3 bases and J lost 2, with 11 bases in between. The CDR3 length is 15 residues. The CDR3 spells CASSFRGTPGNTIYF. The CDR3 DNA sequence: TGTGCCAGCAGTTTTAGGGGGACTCCTGGAAACACCATATATTTT.

This clonotype occurred a few times. This rearrangement joins TRBV6-1 to TRBJ2-3, with 13 bases identical to TRBD2. In germline, CDR1 is MNHNS, CDR2 SASEGT. The ends lost 6 bases at V and 2 bases at J; junction bases unmatched: 2. CDR3 length: 15 residues. The CDR3 here is CASRLAGGPTDTQYF. The CDR3 DNA sequence: TGTGCCAGCAGACTAGCGGGAGGGCCCACAGATACGCAGTATTTT.

This clonotype occurred a few times. V gene TRBV6-6 combines with J gene TRBJ2-7; TRBD1 or TRBD2 may be the D gene (5 bases each). The ends were cut back, 4 bases at V and 7 bases at J, with 14 bases in the middle. CDR1 and CDR2 from the germline V gene are MNHNY and SVGAGI (reference sequence). This CDR3 region has 13 residues. CDR3 protein: CASSWDAPWEQYF. The CDR3 DNA follows: TGTGCCAGCAGTTGGGACGCACCATGGGAGCAGTACTTC.

This sequence joins TRBV12-3 or TRBV12-4 and TRBJ2-2; 9 nucleotides line up with TRBD1. This CDR3 has 16 amino acids. V dropped 5 bases and J dropped 1; count of bases not matched to a gene: 5. CDR3 region: CASSRPGQGNTGELFF. As DNA, the CDR3 is TGTGCCAGCAGTAGACCGGGACAGGGGAACACCGGGGAGCTGTTTTTT.

The rearrangement links TRBV20-1 to TRBJ2-7; 12 bases align to TRBD2. Trimming cost V 8 bases and J 0 bases; bases outside gene matches: 17. Germline V gene sequence: CDR1 DFQATT, CDR2 SNEGSKA (reference sequence). CDR3 length equals 18 residues. Here the CDR3 DNA reads TGCAGTCTCGGAACCCGGACTAGCGGGAATAGAACCTCCTACGAGCAGTACTTC. This sequence encodes CSLGTRTSGNRTSYEQYF.

This clonotype was counted many times. As DNA, the CDR3 is TGCGCCAGCAGCCAAGCGGCGGGGGGCTACACCGGGGAGCTGTTTTTT. Translated: CASSQAAGGYTGELFF. J is TRBJ2-2 and V is TRBV4-1; 8 nucleotides match TRBD2. The CDR3 has 16 amino acids. V lost 1 base to trimming and J lost 3 bases; unmatched junction nucleotides: 4. Germline values: CDR1 MGHRA, CDR2 YSYEKL.

The chain links TRBV12-3 or TRBV12-4 to TRBJ2-2, with D maybe TRBD2 (6 bases). The CDR3 has 16 residues. V was pared by 5 bases and J by 5 bases, with 18 bases between. In DNA, the CDR3 is TGTGCCAGCAGTCGTGCTGGGGGGAAAGCGACCGGGGAGCTGTTTTTT. This encodes CASSRAGGKATGELFF.

This clonotype was observed a handful of times. This rearrangement joins TRBV12-3 or TRBV12-4 to TRBJ2-7; TRBD1 aligns across 9 bases. There are 15 residues in the CDR3. V lost 6 bases to trimming and J lost 7 bases; unmatched junction nucleotides: 13. The CDR3 protein is CASRNGQGNEKEQYF. CDR3 nucleotide sequence: TGTGCCAGCAGGAACGGACAGGGGAATGAGAAGGAGCAGTACTTC.

This clonotype was observed at least ten times. The chain is built from TRBV7-2 and TRBJ2-3; unclear D gene. Trimming stripped 3 bases from V and 4 bases from J, with 5 bases between. The germline gives CDR1 SGHTA, CDR2 FQGNSA. The CDR3 covers 12 residues. CDR3 region: CASSFFPDTQYF. DNA of the CDR3: TGTGCCAGCAGCTTTTTTCCAGATACGCAGTATTTT. The full variable domain, in which reference TRBV7-2 and TRBJ2-3 provide the parts outside the CDR3, is GAGVSQSPSNKVTEKGKDVELRCDPISGHTALYWYRQSLGQGLEFLIYFQGNSAPDKSGLPSDRFSAERTGGSVSTLTIQRTQQEDSAVYLCASSFFPDTQYFGPGTRLTVL.

This clonotype turned up a few times. The chain combines TRBV20-1 with TRBJ2-1, with 10 bases aligning to TRBD2. The CDR3 loop spans 15 amino acids. CDR1 is DFQATT, CDR2 SNEGSKA, per germline (reference sequence). Trimming at V came to 0 bases and at J to 7 bases, leaving 6 bases not matched to a gene. CDR3 residues: CSARDGGAGGNEQFF. CDR3 sequence (DNA): TGCAGTGCTAGAGATGGAGGAGCGGGAGGGAATGAGCAGTTCTTC.

The chain employs TRBV4-3 and TRBJ2-1, with D possibly TRBD2 on 6 matching bases. The germline V and J ends were trimmed by 0 bases and 8 bases, with 14 bases remaining between them. Germline V gene sequence: CDR1 LGHNA, CDR2 YSLEER. CDR3 length: 15 residues. CDR3 amino acids: CASSQDVGGLDEQFF. The CDR3 DNA is TGCGCCAGCAGCCAAGATGTGGGAGGACTGGATGAGCAGTTCTTC.

This clonotype came up a few times. The genes are TRBV11-3 and TRBJ2-2, with 8 nucleotides matching TRBD1. The CDR3 is 16 amino acids. V lost 1 base, J lost 6 bases, and 7 bases stayed unmatched. Per the germline V gene, CDR1 is SGHNT and CDR2 is YENEEA. CDR3 bases: TGTGCCAGCAGCTTAGTGTTGGCAGGGGGCCCCGGGGAGCTGTTTTTT. It specifies CASSLVLAGGPGELFF.

The J gene is TRBJ2-3, the V gene TRBV10-3, with D maybe TRBD2 (6 bases). The CDR3 extends over 14 amino acids. Trimming pared 6 bases from V and 1 base from J, leaving 11 bases between. CDR1 and CDR2 (germline): ENHRY, SYGVKD. The CDR3 loop reads CAIRLAAGTDTQYF. The DNA of the CDR3 is TGTGCCATCAGACTAGCCGCAGGCACAGATACGCAGTATTTT.

This clonotype was recorded many times. The chain joins TRBV7-2 to TRBJ2-1, with a possible D match to TRBD2 (5 bases). There are 13 residues in the CDR3. V was clipped by 4 bases and J by 4 bases, with 8 bases between them. The germline CDR1 and CDR2 sequences are SGHTA and FQGNSA. The CDR3 reads CASSSSGYNEQFF. The CDR3 DNA reads as TGTGCCAGCAGCTCCTCGGGGTACAATGAGCAGTTCTTC. The full variable domain, rest sourced from reference TRBV7-2 and TRBJ2-1, is GAGVSQSPSNKVTEKGKDVELRCDPISGHTALYWYRQSLGQGLEFLIYFQGNSAPDKSGLPSDRFSAERTGGSVSTLTIQRTQQEDSAVYLCASSSSGYNEQFFGPGTRLTVL.

The rearrangement joins TRBV11-2 to TRBJ2-5, with D hard to call. This CDR3 spans 13 amino acids. Trimming pared 6 bases from V and 6 bases from J, leaving 14 bases between. CDR1 and CDR2 (germline): SGHAT, FQNNGV. CDR3 coding DNA: TGTGCCAGCAGACACGCGGTAATCAAGACCCAGTACTTC. This sequence encodes CASRHAVIKTQYF.

V is TRBV5-6 and J is TRBJ2-3; no firm D call. V was trimmed by 0 bases and J by 8 bases, leaving 10 bases between them. CDR3 length: 13 residues. Germline CDR1 and CDR2: SGHDT and YYEEEE. CDR3 protein: CASSLGAELTQYF. DNA of the CDR3: TGTGCCAGCAGCTTGGGGGCGGAACTTACGCAGTATTTT.

The rearrangement links TRBV7-6 to TRBJ2-1; 9 bases align to TRBD2. Trimming at V came to 3 bases and at J to 8 bases, leaving 8 bases not matched to a gene. The germline gives CDR1 SGHVS, CDR2 FNYEAQ. This CDR3 is 15 amino acids long. Written as DNA, the CDR3 is TGTGCCAGCAGCTTGCGGGAGGGCCTTTTATATGAGCAGTTCTTC. Its translation: CASSLREGLLYEQFF.

The chain has TRBV3-1 and TRBJ2-5, with 14 bases that match TRBD2. With V trimmed by 3 bases and J by 3 bases, 3 bases remained unmatched. The V gene's germline CDR1 is LGHDT and CDR2 YNNKEL (reference sequence). This CDR3 has 16 amino acids. The CDR3 region is CASSQGLAGAEETQYF. CDR3 nucleotides: TGTGCCAGCAGCCAGGGACTAGCGGGAGCTGAAGAGACCCAGTACTTC.

This clonotype was seen a single time. J is TRBJ2-7 and V is TRBV7-2, with TRBD2 matching 8 bases. This CDR3 is 17 amino acids long. V was clipped by 5 bases and J by 2 bases; unmatched bases: 14. In germline, CDR1 is SGHTA, CDR2 FQGNSA. In nucleotides, the CDR3 is TGTGCCAGCAGCATCGCCGGTCCTGGGACTAGAACCTACGAGCAGTACTTC. Protein sequence: CASSIAGPGTRTYEQYF.

CDR3 nucleotide sequence: TGTGCCACCAGTGATTCGGGCAGAGCTTATGGCTACACCTTC. Translated, it gives CATSDSGRAYGYTF. The chain combines TRBV24-1 with TRBJ1-2; D gene unclear. The length of the CDR3 is 14 residues. Germline CDR1 reads KGHDR; CDR2 reads SFDVKD. With 2 bases removed from V and 5 bases from J, the gap between germline ends came to 11 bases.

Only a few counts were recorded for this clonotype. The V call is TRBV5-1, the J call TRBJ1-2, with 7 bases that match TRBD1. Trimming took 0 bases from V and 7 from J; bases not matched to a gene: 9. The CDR3 consists of 15 residues. From germline, CDR1 is SGHRS and CDR2 YFSETQ. The CDR3 region is CASSLELRTGSGYTF. The DNA of the CDR3 is TGCGCCAGCAGCTTGGAATTGCGGACAGGATCTGGCTACACCTTC.

Here the CDR3 DNA reads TGTGCCGCACACCCACGCGGGGCCTCTGGAAACACCATATATTTT. The encoded protein is CAAHPRGASGNTIYF. The chain recombines TRBV6-1 with TRBJ1-3; D might be TRBD1 (5 bases). The V end lost 11 bases, the J end lost 0 bases, and 17 bases lay between the germline ends. CDR1 is MNHNS, CDR2 SASEGT, per germline. The CDR3 consists of 15 residues.

This clonotype was seen a single time. The V and J genes are TRBV12-3 or TRBV12-4 and TRBJ1-5; D possibly corresponds to TRBD1 (6 bases). V was pared by 8 bases and J by 3 bases, with 8 bases between. The CDR3 totals 12 residues. CDR3 sequence: CASQGNNQPQHF. The CDR3 nucleotides read TGTGCCAGCCAGGGGAACAATCAGCCCCAGCATTTT.

This clonotype was seen a handful of times. The rearrangement joins TRBV27 to TRBJ1-6; weak D call: TRBD1 (6 bases). This CDR3 comprises 12 residues. Germline V gives CDR1 MNHEY, CDR2 SMNVEV (reference sequence). Trimming took off 10 bases at V and 7 bases at J, with 11 bases between the two ends. CDR3 DNA: TGTGCCACCTGGACAGAAAATTCACCCCTCCACTTT. Translated, it gives CATWTENSPLHF.

The V and J genes are TRBV5-1 and TRBJ1-4; TRBD1 agrees at 10 bases. V shed 5 bases and J 0 bases; nucleotides not matched to a gene: 4. This CDR3 comprises 16 residues. Germline CDR1 is SGHRS and CDR2 is YFSETQ. The DNA for the CDR3 is TGCGCCAGCAGGCGACAGGGGGCTACAACTAATGAAAAACTGTTTTTT. Its translation: CASRRQGATTNEKLFF.

This clonotype was counted a few times. V is TRBV27 and J is TRBJ1-5, with 10 bases matching TRBD1. This CDR3 is built from 16 residues. Germline-derived CDR1 and CDR2 are MNHEY and SMNVEV (reference sequence). The V segment lost 4 bases and the J segment 5 bases; nucleotides outside the gene matches: 8. The CDR3 DNA sequence: TGTGCCAGCAGTTCCAAAGGGACAGGGGAGCATCAGCCCCAGCATTTT. Amino acid sequence: CASSSKGTGEHQPQHF.

This chain uses TRBV7-2 with TRBJ2-7, with 8 nucleotides matching TRBD2. The CDR3 covers 15 residues. Trimming cost V 5 bases and J 6 bases; bases outside gene matches: 12. Germline values: CDR1 SGHTA, CDR2 FQGNSA. This CDR3 reads CASSPLAGEVGEQYF. DNA for the CDR3: TGTGCCAGCAGCCCTCTAGCGGGTGAGGTGGGCGAGCAGTACTTC.

The chain uses TRBV7-9 and TRBJ2-7; D is uncertain. This CDR3 has 14 residues. The V gene's germline CDR1 is SEHNR and CDR2 FQNEAQ (reference sequence). V lost 1 base to trimming and J lost 6 bases, with 13 bases between them. CDR3 in DNA: TGTGCCAGCAGCTTAGAATGGGAATCGGGCGAGCAGTACTTC. It codes for CASSLEWESGEQYF.

The CDR3 DNA reads TGTGCCAGCAGTCCCAGGCGGGGGCTCACCGAATCCAATACGCAGTATTTT. Protein product: CASSPRRGLTESNTQYF. The chain recombines TRBV7-6 with TRBJ2-3, with D possibly matching TRBD2 (7 bases). Germline CDR1 SGHVS, CDR2 FNYEAQ. V was pared by 6 bases and J by 7 bases, with 26 bases between. The CDR3 runs to 17 residues.

This chain uses TRBV9 with TRBJ1-4, with D maybe TRBD1 (5 bases). Per germline, CDR1 SGDLS and CDR2 YYNGEE. The germline V and J ends were trimmed by 5 bases and 6 bases, with 14 bases remaining between them. CDR3 size: 14 residues. The CDR3 reads CASSKGKADEKLFF. The CDR3 nucleotides are TGTGCCAGCAGTAAGGGGAAAGCCGATGAAAAACTGTTTTTT.

This clonotype was seen many times. The J gene is TRBJ1-2, the V gene TRBV12-3 or TRBV12-4; D gene unclear. The CDR3 runs to 12 residues. V was shortened by 0 bases and J by 5 bases, with 4 bases between the two germline ends. The CDR3 nucleotides are TGTGCCAGCAGTTTAGCTGAGTATGGCTACACCTTC. Its protein product is CASSLAEYGYTF.